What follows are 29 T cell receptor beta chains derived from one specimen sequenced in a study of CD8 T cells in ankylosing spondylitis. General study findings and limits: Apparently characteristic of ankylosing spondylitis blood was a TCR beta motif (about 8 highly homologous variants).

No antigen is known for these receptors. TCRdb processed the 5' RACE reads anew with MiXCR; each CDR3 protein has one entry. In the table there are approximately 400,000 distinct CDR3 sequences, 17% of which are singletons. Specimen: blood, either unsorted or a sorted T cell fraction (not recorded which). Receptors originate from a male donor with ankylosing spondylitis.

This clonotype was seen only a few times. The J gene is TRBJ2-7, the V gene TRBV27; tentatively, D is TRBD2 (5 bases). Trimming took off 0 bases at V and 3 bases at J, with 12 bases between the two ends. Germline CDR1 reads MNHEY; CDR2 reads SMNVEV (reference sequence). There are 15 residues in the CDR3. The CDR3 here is CASSLSEAGGYEQYF. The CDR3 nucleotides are TGTGCCAGCAGTTTATCGGAGGCAGGAGGCTACGAGCAGTACTTC.

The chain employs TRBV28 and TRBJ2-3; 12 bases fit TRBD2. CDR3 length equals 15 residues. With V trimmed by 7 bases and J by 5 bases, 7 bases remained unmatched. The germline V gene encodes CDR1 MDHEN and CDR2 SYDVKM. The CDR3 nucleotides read TGTGCCAGCACAACGACTAGCGGGAGTGGAGATACGCAGTATTTT. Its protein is CASTTTSGSGDTQYF.

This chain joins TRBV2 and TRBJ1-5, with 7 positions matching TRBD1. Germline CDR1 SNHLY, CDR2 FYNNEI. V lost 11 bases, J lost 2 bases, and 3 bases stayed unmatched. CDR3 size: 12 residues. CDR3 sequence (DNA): TGTGCCGGTGGGACAGGCAATCAGCCCCAGCATTTT. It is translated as CAGGTGNQPQHF.

DNA for the CDR3: TGTGCCAGCAGCTTAAGTTCCCATTCACCCCTCCACTTT. This gives the protein CASSLSSHSPLHF. The V call is TRBV7-3, the J call TRBJ1-6; D gene unclear. The CDR3 covers 13 residues. Per the germline V gene, CDR1 is SGHTA and CDR2 is FQGTGA. The V gene lost 1 base and the J gene lost 8 bases, with 6 bases spanning the gap. The variable domain in full, with the rest retrieved from reference TRBV7-3 and TRBJ1-6, is GAGVSQTPSNKVTEKGKYVELRCDPISGHTALYWYRQSLGQGPEFLIYFQGTGAADDSGLPNDRFFAVRPEGSVSTLKIQRTERGDSAVYLCASSLSSHSPLHFGNGTRLTVT.

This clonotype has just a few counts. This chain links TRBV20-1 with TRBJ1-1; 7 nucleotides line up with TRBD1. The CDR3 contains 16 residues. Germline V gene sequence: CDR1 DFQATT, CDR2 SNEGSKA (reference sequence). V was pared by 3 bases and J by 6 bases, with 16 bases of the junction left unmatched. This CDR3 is CSASSRSSTGRAEAFF. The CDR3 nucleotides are TGCAGTGCTAGTTCACGTTCGTCGACAGGGCGTGCTGAAGCTTTCTTT.

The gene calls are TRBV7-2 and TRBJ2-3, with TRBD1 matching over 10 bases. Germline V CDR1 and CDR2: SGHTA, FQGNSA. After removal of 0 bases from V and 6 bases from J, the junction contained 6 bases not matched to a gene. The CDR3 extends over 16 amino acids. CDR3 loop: CASSLAGQGGADTQYF. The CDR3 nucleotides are TGTGCCAGCAGCTTAGCCGGACAGGGGGGGGCTGATACGCAGTATTTT.

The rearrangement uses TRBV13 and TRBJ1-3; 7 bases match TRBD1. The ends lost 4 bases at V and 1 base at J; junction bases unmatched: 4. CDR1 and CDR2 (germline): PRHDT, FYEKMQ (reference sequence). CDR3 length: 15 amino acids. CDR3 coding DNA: TGTGCCAGCAGCTCTCAGGGGGTTTCTGGAAACACCATATATTTT. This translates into CASSSQGVSGNTIYF.

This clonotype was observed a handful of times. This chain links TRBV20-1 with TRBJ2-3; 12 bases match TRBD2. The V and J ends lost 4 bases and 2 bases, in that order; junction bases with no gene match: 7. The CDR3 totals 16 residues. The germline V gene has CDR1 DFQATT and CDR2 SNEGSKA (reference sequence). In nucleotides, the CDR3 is TGCAGTGCTACTAGCGGGGGGGCTCGTATCACAGATACGCAGTATTTT. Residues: CSATSGGARITDTQYF.

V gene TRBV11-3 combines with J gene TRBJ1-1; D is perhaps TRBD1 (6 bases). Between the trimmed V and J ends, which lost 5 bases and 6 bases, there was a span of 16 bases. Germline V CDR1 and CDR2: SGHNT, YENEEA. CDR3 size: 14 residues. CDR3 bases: TGTGCCAGCAGCCCGGAGGGGGGGTCCCCTGAAGCTTTCTTT. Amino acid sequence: CASSPEGGSPEAFF. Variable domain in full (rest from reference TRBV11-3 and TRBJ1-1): EAGVVQSPRYKIIEKKQPVAFWCNPISGHNTLYWYLQNLGQGPELLIRYENEEAVDDSQLPKDRFSAERLKGVDSTLKIQPAELGDSAVYLCASSPEGGSPEAFFGQGTRLTVV.

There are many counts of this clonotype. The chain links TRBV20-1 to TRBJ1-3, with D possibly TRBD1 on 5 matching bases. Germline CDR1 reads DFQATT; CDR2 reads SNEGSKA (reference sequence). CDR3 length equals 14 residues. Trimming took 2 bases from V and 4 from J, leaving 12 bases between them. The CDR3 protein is CSARPGGMGNTIYF. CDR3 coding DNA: TGCAGTGCTAGACCCGGGGGAATGGGAAACACCATATATTTT.

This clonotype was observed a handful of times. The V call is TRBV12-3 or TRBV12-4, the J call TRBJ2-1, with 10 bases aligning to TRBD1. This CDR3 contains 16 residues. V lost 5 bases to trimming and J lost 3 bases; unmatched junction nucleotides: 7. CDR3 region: CASSPLTGGGYNEQFF. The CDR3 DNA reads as TGTGCCAGCAGTCCCCTGACAGGGGGCGGCTACAATGAGCAGTTCTTC.

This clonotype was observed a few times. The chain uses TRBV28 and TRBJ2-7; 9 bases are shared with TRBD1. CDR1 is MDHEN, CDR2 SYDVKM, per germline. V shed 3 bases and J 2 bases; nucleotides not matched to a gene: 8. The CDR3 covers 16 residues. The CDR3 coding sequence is TGTGCCAGCAGTTTCTCCGGGACAGGGAGACCCTACGAGCAGTACTTC. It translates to CASSFSGTGRPYEQYF.

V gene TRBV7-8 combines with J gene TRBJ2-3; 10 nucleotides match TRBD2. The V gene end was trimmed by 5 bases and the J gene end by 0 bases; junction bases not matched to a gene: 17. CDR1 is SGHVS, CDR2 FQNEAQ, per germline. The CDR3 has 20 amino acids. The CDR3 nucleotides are TGTGCCAGCAGCAGTCCCGCTGGGCTAGCGGGGGCCCCCAGCACAGATACGCAGTATTTT. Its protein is CASSSPAGLAGAPSTDTQYF.

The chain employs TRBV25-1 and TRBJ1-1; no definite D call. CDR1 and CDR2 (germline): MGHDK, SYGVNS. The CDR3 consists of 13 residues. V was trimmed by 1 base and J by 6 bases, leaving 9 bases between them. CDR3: CASSELARAEAFF. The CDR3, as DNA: TGTGCCAGCAGTGAATTAGCCAGAGCTGAAGCTTTCTTT.

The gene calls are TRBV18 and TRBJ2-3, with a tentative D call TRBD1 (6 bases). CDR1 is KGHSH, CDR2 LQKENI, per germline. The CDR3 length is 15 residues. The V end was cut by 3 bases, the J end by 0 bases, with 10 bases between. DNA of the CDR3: TGTGCCAGCTCACCCGTGACAGGTAGCACAGATACGCAGTATTTT. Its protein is CASSPVTGSTDTQYF. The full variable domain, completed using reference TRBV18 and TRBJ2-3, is NAGVMQNPRHLVRRRGQEARLRCSPMKGHSHVYWYRQLPEEGLKFMVYLQKENIIDESGMPKERFSAEFPKEGPSILRIQQVVRGDSAAYFCASSPVTGSTDTQYFGPGTRLTVL.

Written as DNA, the CDR3 is TGCAGTGCCACCGGGGCTCGGGGGGATATAACAGATACGCAGTATTTT. Translated, it gives CSATGARGDITDTQYF. The chain employs TRBV20-1 and TRBJ2-3; TRBD2 matches 7 bases. The CDR3 contains 16 residues. The germline CDR1 and CDR2 sequences are DFQATT and SNEGSKA (reference sequence). The trim removed 6 bases at V and 3 bases at J, leaving 15 bases unmatched.

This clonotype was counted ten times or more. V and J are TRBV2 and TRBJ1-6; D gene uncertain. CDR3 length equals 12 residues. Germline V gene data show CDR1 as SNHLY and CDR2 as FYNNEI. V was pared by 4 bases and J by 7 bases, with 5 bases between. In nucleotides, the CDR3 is TGTGCCAGCAGTGTTCCCAATTCACCCCTCCACTTT. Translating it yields CASSVPNSPLHF. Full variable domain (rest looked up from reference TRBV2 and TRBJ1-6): EPEVTQTPSHQVTQMGQEVILRCVPISNHLYFYWYRQILGQKVEFLVSFYNNEISEKSEIFDDQFSVERPDGSNFTLKIRSTKLEDSAMYFCASSVPNSPLHFGNGTRLTVT.

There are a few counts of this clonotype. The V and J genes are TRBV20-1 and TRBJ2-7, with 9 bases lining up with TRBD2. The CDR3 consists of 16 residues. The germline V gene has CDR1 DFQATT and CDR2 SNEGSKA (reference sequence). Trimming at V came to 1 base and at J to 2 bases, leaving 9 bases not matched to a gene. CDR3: CSARGTPPSGTYEQYF. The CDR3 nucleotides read TGCAGTGCTAGAGGAACCCCCCCTAGCGGGACCTACGAGCAGTACTTC.

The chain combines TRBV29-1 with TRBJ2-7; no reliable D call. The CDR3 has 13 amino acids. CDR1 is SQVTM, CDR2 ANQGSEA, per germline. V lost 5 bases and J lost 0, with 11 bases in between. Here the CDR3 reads CSVSDNVSYEQYF. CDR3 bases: TGCAGCGTTTCCGACAACGTCTCCTACGAGCAGTACTTC.

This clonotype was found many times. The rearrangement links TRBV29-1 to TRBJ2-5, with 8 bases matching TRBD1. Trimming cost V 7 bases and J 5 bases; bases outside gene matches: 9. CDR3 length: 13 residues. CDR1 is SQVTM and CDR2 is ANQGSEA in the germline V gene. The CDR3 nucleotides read TGCAGCGGCAGCCCAGGGGGCGTTGAGACCCAGTACTTC. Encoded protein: CSGSPGGVETQYF.

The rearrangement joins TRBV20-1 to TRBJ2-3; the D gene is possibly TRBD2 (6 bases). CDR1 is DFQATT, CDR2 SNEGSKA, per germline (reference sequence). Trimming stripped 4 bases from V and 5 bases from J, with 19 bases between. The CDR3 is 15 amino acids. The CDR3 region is CSANAGLPRRDTQYF. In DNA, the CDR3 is TGCAGTGCTAACGCGGGACTTCCTCGCAGAGATACGCAGTATTTT.

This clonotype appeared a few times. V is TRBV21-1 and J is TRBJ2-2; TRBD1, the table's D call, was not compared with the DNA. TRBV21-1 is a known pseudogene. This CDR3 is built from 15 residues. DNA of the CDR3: TGTGCCAGCGTGACCCGGGACACCAACACCGGGGAGCTGTTTTTT. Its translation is CASVTRDTNTGELFF.

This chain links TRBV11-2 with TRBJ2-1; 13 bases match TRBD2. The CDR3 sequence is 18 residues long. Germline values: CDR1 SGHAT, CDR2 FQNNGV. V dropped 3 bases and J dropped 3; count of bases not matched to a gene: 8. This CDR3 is CASSFRTRLAGGYNEQFF. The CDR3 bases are TGTGCCAGCAGCTTCCGAACACGACTAGCGGGAGGCTACAATGAGCAGTTCTTC.

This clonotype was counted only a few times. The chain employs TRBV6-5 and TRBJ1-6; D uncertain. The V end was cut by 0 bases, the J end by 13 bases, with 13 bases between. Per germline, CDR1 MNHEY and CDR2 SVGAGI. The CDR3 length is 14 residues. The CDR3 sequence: CASSYSWVGSPLHF. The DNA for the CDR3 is TGTGCCAGCAGTTACTCTTGGGTCGGGTCGCCCCTCCACTTT.

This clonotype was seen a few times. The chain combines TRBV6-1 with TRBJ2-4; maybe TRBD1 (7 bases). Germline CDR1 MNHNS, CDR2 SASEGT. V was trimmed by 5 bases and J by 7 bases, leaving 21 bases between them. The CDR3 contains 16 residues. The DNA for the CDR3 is TGTGCCAGCAGTCGGAGACAGGGCAATGGGGGGAACATTCAGTACTTC. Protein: CASSRRQGNGGNIQYF.

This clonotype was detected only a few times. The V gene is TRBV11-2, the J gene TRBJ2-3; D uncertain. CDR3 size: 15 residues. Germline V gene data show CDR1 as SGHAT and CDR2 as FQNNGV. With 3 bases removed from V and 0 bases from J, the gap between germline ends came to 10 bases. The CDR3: CASSFRRKSTDTQYF. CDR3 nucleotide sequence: TGTGCCAGCAGCTTTCGGCGGAAGAGCACAGATACGCAGTATTTT.

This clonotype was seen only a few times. CDR3 region: CASSRAAGNTGELFF. The DNA for the CDR3 is TGCGCCAGCAGCAGGGCTGCGGGGAACACCGGGGAGCTGTTTTTT. V gene TRBV5-1 combines with J gene TRBJ2-2, with a tentative D call TRBD2 (5 bases). The V gene's germline CDR1 is SGHRS and CDR2 YFSETQ. This CDR3 is 15 amino acids long. Trimming removed 4 bases from V and 1 base from J, with 11 bases in between.

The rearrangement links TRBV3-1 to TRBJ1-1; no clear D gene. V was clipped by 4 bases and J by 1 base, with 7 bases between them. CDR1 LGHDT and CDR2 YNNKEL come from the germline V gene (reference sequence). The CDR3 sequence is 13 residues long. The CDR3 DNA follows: TGTGCCAGCAGCCTCTACGAGAACACTGAAGCTTTCTTT. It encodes CASSLYENTEAFF.

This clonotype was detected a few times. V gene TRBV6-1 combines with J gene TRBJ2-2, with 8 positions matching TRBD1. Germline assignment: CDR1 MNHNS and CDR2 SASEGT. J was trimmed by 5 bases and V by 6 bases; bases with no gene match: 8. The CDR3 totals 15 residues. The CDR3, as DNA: TGTGCCAGCAGAAAAGACAGGGGTTGGACCGGGGAGCTGTTTTTT. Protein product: CASRKDRGWTGELFF.